Below are 31 T cell receptor beta chains sequenced from a single sample in a study of blood T cell repertoires in COVID-19 (dated by TCRdb to 2018 to 2020). The method behind the library was the immunoSEQ multiplex PCR assay. TCRdb took over this immuneACCESS table, retaining in-frame rearrangements with V and J assigned. Such tables are incomplete; in checked studies, under half of the missing clones stem from an unresolved V gene, and the remainder is unexplained. The sample table lists over 300,000 clones, roughly 88% of them with a count of one. In total, the top ten clones hold more than 0.9% of the sample. The sequencing sample was made of PBMCs or T cells enriched from blood (not recorded which). The receptors here all came from a woman aged 25 to 45 with acute COVID-19.

The V call is TRBV5-4, the J call TRBJ1-2, with TRBD1 matching over 9 bases. The V segment lost 1 base and the J segment 7 bases; nucleotides outside the gene matches: 5. CDR1 and CDR2 (germline): SGHNT, YYREEE (reference sequence). The CDR3 has 14 residues. In DNA form, the CDR3 reads TGTGCCAGCAGCTTGCACAGGGGGCAGGGTGGCTACACCTTC. This gives the protein CASSLHRGQGGYTF.

This chain links TRBV19 with TRBJ1-1, with unresolved D. The CDR3 sequence is 15 residues long. Trimming took 5 bases from V and 3 from J, leaving 16 bases between them. The V gene's germline CDR1 is LNHDA and CDR2 SQIVND (reference sequence). The CDR3 sequence: CASSLEERRDTEAFF. Here the CDR3 DNA reads TGTGCCAGTAGTCTCGAGGAGAGGAGGGACACTGAAGCTTTCTTT.

The chain's CDR3 is CASSTQRRVRNQPQHF. DNA for the CDR3: TGTGCCAGCAGCACGCAACGCAGGGTGCGCAATCAGCCCCAGCATTTT. The chain joins TRBV7-2 to TRBJ1-5; a weak D match, TRBD1 (5 bases). CDR3 length: 16 residues. Trimming took 5 bases from V and 2 from J, leaving 16 bases between them. The V gene's germline CDR1 is SGHTA and CDR2 FQGNSA.

V and J are TRBV4-3 and TRBJ1-1, with D maybe TRBD1 (5 bases). Trimming stripped 0 bases from V and 7 bases from J, with 9 bases between. Germline loops: CDR1 LGHNA, CDR2 YSLEER. The CDR3 sequence is 13 residues long. Here the CDR3 DNA reads TGCGCCAGCAGCCAAGATAACAGGCGTGAAGCTTTCTTT. Encoded protein: CASSQDNRREAFF.

About this clone itself: The identical CDR3 is also encoded by other nucleotide sequences in the sample. The chain uses TRBV27 and TRBJ2-7, with D perhaps matching TRBD1 (5 bases). CDR1 is MNHEY and CDR2 is SMNVEV in the germline V gene (reference sequence). Trimming pared 2 bases from V and 3 bases from J, leaving 8 bases between. There are 13 residues in the CDR3. The CDR3 protein is CASSLRGGYEQYF. CDR3 sequence (DNA): TGTGCCAGCAGTTTAAGGGGCGGCTACGAGCAGTACTTC.

A single count supports this clone. The CDR3 DNA follows: TGTGCCAGCAGACATACAGGTACTGGAAACACCATATATTTT. Its protein product is CASRHTGTGNTIYF. The chain joins TRBV6-5 to TRBJ1-3; D may be TRBD1 (5 bases). The germline CDR1 and CDR2 sequences are MNHEY and SVGAGI. Trimming cost V 6 bases and J 2 bases, with 11 bases left between them. CDR3 length: 14 residues.

The genes are TRBV7-3 and TRBJ2-1; 12 positions match TRBD2. The CDR3 length is 16 residues. CDR1 and CDR2 (germline): SGHTA, FQGTGA. V shed 1 base, J shed 10 bases, and the junction held 8 bases outside the gene matches. CDR3 in DNA: TGTGCCAGCAGCTTAATCTCTAGCGGGGGGGCACAGGAGCAGTTCTTC. This gives the protein CASSLISSGGAQEQFF.

V gene TRBV2 combines with J gene TRBJ2-3; 11 positions match TRBD2. The CDR3 loop spans 18 amino acids. In germline, CDR1 is SNHLY, CDR2 FYNNEI. V gave up 7 bases and J gave up 5 bases; unmatched junction bases: 17. The CDR3 region has the DNA TGTGCCAGCATTCTGACACTTACTAGCGGGGGAAGGAGAGATACGCAGTATTTT. Translation gives CASILTLTSGGRRDTQYF.

For the CDR3, the DNA is TGTGCCATCAGCGCCGGCGGGGGGGTCAATCAGCCCCAGCATTTT. This encodes CAISAGGGVNQPQHF. The chain recombines TRBV10-3 with TRBJ1-5; TRBD1 might be the D (5 bases). The V end lost 6 bases, the J end lost 3 bases, and 15 bases lay between the germline ends. The CDR3 has 15 residues. Germline values: CDR1 ENHRY, CDR2 SYGVKD.

The gene calls are TRBV14 and TRBJ1-2; 10 bases are a match to TRBD1. The V and J ends lost 5 bases and 4 bases, in that order; junction bases with no gene match: 7. Germline loops: CDR1 SGHDN, CDR2 FVKESK. This CDR3 has 15 residues. This CDR3 is CASSSDRGRVYGYTF. The CDR3, as DNA: TGTGCCAGCAGCTCCGACAGGGGGCGCGTCTATGGCTACACCTTC.

The J gene is TRBJ1-2, the V gene TRBV6-5; weak D call: TRBD1 (5 bases). V gave up 0 bases and J gave up 4 bases, with 12 bases separating them. This CDR3 region has 15 residues. Germline V gene lookup returns CDR1 MNHEY and CDR2 SVGAGI. CDR3 region: CASSYSMDTFYGYTF. The CDR3 DNA reads TGTGCCAGCAGTTACTCGATGGACACCTTCTATGGCTACACCTTC.

The V gene is TRBV5-4, the J gene TRBJ1-2; D gene unclear. Germline V lookup: CDR1 SGHNT, CDR2 YYREEE (reference sequence). CDR3 size: 12 residues. Trimming removed 1 base at V and 2 bases at J, with 3 bases between. This CDR3 reads CASSLSNYGYTF. CDR3 sequence (DNA): TGTGCCAGCAGCTTGTCAAACTATGGCTACACCTTC.

The CDR3 bases are TGTGCCAGCAGCTTGGTCGGTGGCCGGGATCAGCCCCAGCATTTT. This encodes CASSLVGGRDQPQHF. The J gene is TRBJ1-5, the V gene TRBV5-8; D call uncertain. Germline CDR1 is SGHTS and CDR2 is YDEGEE. The CDR3 runs to 15 residues. Trimming left V 0 bases short and J 5 bases short, with 12 bases between.

The rearrangement joins TRBV4-3 to TRBJ1-5; the D gene is possibly TRBD1 (5 bases). The length of the CDR3 is 15 residues. V was cut by 0 bases and J by 7 bases, with 13 bases left in between. Germline V gives CDR1 LGHNA, CDR2 YSLEER. CDR3: CASSQDLGGTQPQHF. DNA of the CDR3: TGCGCCAGCAGCCAAGATTTGGGGGGTACCCAGCCCCAGCATTTT.

A few counts support this clone. The genes are TRBV19 and TRBJ1-2; TRBD1 matches 9 bases. This CDR3 has 15 amino acids. The J segment lost 5 bases and the V segment lost 4 bases, leaving 8 bases of the junction unmatched. Germline CDR1 reads LNHDA; CDR2 reads SQIVND (reference sequence). CDR3 DNA: TGTGCCAGTAGTACCGGACAGGGGTCGTTGTATGGCTACACCTTC. This translates into CASSTGQGSLYGYTF.

V usage is TRBV7-3 and J usage is TRBJ2-1; 8 bases are a match to TRBD2. V dropped 0 bases and J dropped 9; count of bases not matched to a gene: 7. CDR1 is SGHTA and CDR2 is FQGTGA in the germline V gene. This CDR3 spans 15 amino acids. The CDR3 DNA follows: TGTGCCAGCAGCTTAACGACGGGGGGGCCTCGTGAGCAGTTCTTC. Translated: CASSLTTGGPREQFF. Filled out from reference TRBV7-3 and TRBJ2-1, the complete variable domain reads GAGVSQTPSNKVTEKGKYVELRCDPISGHTALYWYRQSLGQGPEFLIYFQGTGAADDSGLPNDRFFAVRPEGSVSTLKIQRTERGDSAVYLCASSLTTGGPREQFFGPGTRLTVL.

With respect to this clone: This CDR3 is also generated by other DNA sequences in the sample. The chain couples TRBV27 to TRBJ1-6; D is possibly TRBD1 (6 bases). Trimming took off 4 bases at V and 4 bases at J, with 8 bases between the two ends. CDR3 size: 14 residues. The germline CDR1 and CDR2 sequences are MNHEY and SMNVEV (reference sequence). The CDR3 nucleotides are TGTGCCAGCAGTTCCGGACAGTATAATTCACCCCTCCACTTT. This translates into CASSSGQYNSPLHF.

The chain carries TRBV6-6 and TRBJ1-3, with D unclear. This CDR3 has 16 residues. Germline V CDR1 and CDR2: MNHNY, SVGAGI (reference sequence). The ends were cut back, 5 bases at V and 4 bases at J, with 18 bases in the middle. The CDR3 DNA follows: TGTGCCAGCAGTCTTACTAGTCGGACCAAGGGAAACACCATATATTTT. This translates into CASSLTSRTKGNTIYF.

V usage is TRBV2 and J usage is TRBJ1-5; unclear D gene. The V end lost 4 bases, the J end lost 1 base, and 11 bases lay between the germline ends. The CDR3 is made up of 15 amino acids. The germline V gene encodes CDR1 SNHLY and CDR2 FYNNEI. The CDR3 spells CASSAVGRSNQPQHF. Written as DNA, the CDR3 is TGTGCCAGCAGTGCCGTCGGGAGGAGCAATCAGCCCCAGCATTTT.

This rearrangement joins TRBV7-3 to TRBJ1-2, with a weak D call TRBD1 (5 bases). The length of the CDR3 is 11 residues. Germline V gives CDR1 SGHTA, CDR2 FQGTGA. V lost 4 bases, J lost 8 bases, and 8 bases lay in between. CDR3: CASSSGVGYTF. In DNA form, the CDR3 reads TGTGCCAGCAGCTCGGGGGTAGGCTACACCTTC.

The J gene is TRBJ2-1, the V gene TRBV6-5; D is perhaps TRBD2 (5 bases). CDR1 MNHEY and CDR2 SVGAGI come from the germline V gene. V was shortened by 8 bases and J by 4 bases, with 15 bases between the two germline ends. The CDR3 is 14 residues long. The CDR3 loop reads CASRGEGNYNEQFF. CDR3 nucleotide sequence: TGTGCCAGCCGCGGAGAGGGAAATTACAATGAGCAGTTCTTC.

The chain uses TRBV14 and TRBJ2-1; 7 positions match TRBD1. V shed 0 bases, J shed 13 bases, and the junction held 6 bases outside the gene matches. The V gene's germline CDR1 is SGHDN and CDR2 FVKESK. This CDR3 has 13 residues. The CDR3 is CASSQDQGGSQFF. The CDR3 nucleotides read TGTGCCAGCAGCCAAGATCAAGGGGGCTCCCAGTTCTTC.

J is TRBJ2-7 and V is TRBV27; 8 bases are a match to TRBD1. Trimming at V came to 5 bases and at J to 6 bases, leaving 12 bases not matched to a gene. The CDR3 length is 15 residues. Looked up from germline, CDR1 is MNHEY and CDR2 is SMNVEV (reference sequence). This CDR3 reads CASSPLDRVFSEQYF. The DNA for the CDR3 is TGTGCCAGCAGTCCTTTGGACAGGGTATTTTCCGAGCAGTACTTC.

This chain links TRBV24-1 with TRBJ2-7, with a possible D match to TRBD1 (6 bases). Trimming shortened V by 7 bases and J by 0 bases, and 15 bases separated the two germline ends. CDR1 is KGHDR and CDR2 is SFDVKD in the germline V gene. The CDR3 contains 15 residues. CDR3 sequence reads: CATSHDRSSSYEQYF. The CDR3 DNA is TGTGCCACCAGCCATGACAGGTCAAGCTCCTACGAGCAGTACTTC.

This chain links TRBV9 with TRBJ2-3; a weak D match, TRBD2 (6 bases). The germline V gene encodes CDR1 SGDLS and CDR2 YYNGEE. There are 15 residues in the CDR3. V was clipped by 0 bases and J by 0 bases, with 8 bases between them. CDR3 residues: CASSVVGTSTDTQYF. The CDR3 nucleotides are TGTGCCAGCAGCGTAGTAGGGACTAGCACAGATACGCAGTATTTT.

This clone came up a few times. The CDR3 sequence is CSAPEGRKQFF. The CDR3 DNA reads as TGCAGTGCCCCGGAGGGCCGGAAGCAGTTCTTC. The V gene is TRBV20-1, the J gene TRBJ2-1; weak D call: TRBD2 (6 bases). Germline CDR1 DFQATT, CDR2 SNEGSKA (reference sequence). V was clipped by 6 bases and J by 11 bases, with 14 bases between them. The CDR3 loop spans 11 amino acids.

V usage is TRBV5-4 and J usage is TRBJ2-7; possible D gene TRBD2, 6 bases. The germline gives CDR1 SGHNT, CDR2 YYREEE (reference sequence). V shed 1 base and J shed 5 bases, with 10 bases lying between them. The CDR3 has 13 residues. CDR3 sequence: CASSLQPGDEQYF. In DNA form, the CDR3 reads TGTGCCAGCAGCTTGCAGCCGGGAGACGAGCAGTACTTC.

The chain couples TRBV7-2 to TRBJ2-7, with 8 nucleotides matching TRBD2. The CDR3 is made up of 14 amino acids. Germline CDR1 reads SGHTA; CDR2 reads FQGNSA. The V gene end was trimmed by 5 bases and the J gene end by 2 bases; junction bases not matched to a gene: 5. The CDR3 nucleotides read TGTGCCAGCAGCGAGGCGGGGGGACCCTACGAGCAGTACTTC. It specifies CASSEAGGPYEQYF.

A single count supports this clone. The chain recombines TRBV12-5 with TRBJ2-2; 7 nucleotides align to TRBD1. The CDR3 runs 16 residues. Germline loops: CDR1 LGHNT, CDR2 FRNRAP. J gave up 0 bases and V 5 bases, and 6 bases lay outside the gene matches. The CDR3 is CASGEGGVANTGELFF. The CDR3 nucleotides read TGTGCTAGTGGTGAAGGGGGCGTCGCGAACACCGGGGAGCTGTTTTTT.

The DNA of the CDR3 is TGTGCCAGCTTCCTCAGCAGAGGGTTGGACACCGGGGAGCTGTTTTTT. Translation: CASFLSRGLDTGELFF. This sequence joins TRBV7-9 and TRBJ2-2; possible D gene TRBD2, 5 bases. This CDR3 is built from 16 residues. V was clipped by 8 bases and J by 3 bases, with 19 bases between them. Germline V gene data show CDR1 as SEHNR and CDR2 as FQNEAQ (reference sequence).

J is TRBJ1-2 and V is TRBV30, with D possibly TRBD1 on 5 matching bases. Trimming stripped 0 bases from V and 1 base from J, with 15 bases between. The CDR3 spans 16 residues. Germline-derived CDR1 and CDR2 are GTSNPN and SVGIG (reference sequence). The CDR3 nucleotides are TGTGCCTGGAGTGTACGGGTTCAGGGTGGTAACTATGGCTACACCTTC. It codes for CAWSVRVQGGNYGYTF.